Shown below are 13 T cell receptor beta chains from a single sample sequenced in a study of tumor-infiltrating lymphocytes in oesophageal squamous cell carcinoma. Via MiXCR, TCRdb re-called the PCR reads, giving one row per CDR3 protein. The repertoire holds fewer than 11,000 distinct CDR3 sequences, approximately 59% seen once, with around 33% in the top ten. Sequencing was performed on esophageal tumor tissue. These receptors came from a male donor with esophageal squamous cell carcinoma.

The chain is built from TRBV5-1 and TRBJ2-5; the D is unclear. V gave up 0 bases and J gave up 2 bases, with 11 bases separating them. The germline CDR1 and CDR2 sequences are SGHRS and YFSETQ. The CDR3 has 15 residues. The CDR3 region has the DNA TGCGCCAGCAGCTTGGCAGGTACGACTCAAGAGACCCAGTACTTC. This gives the protein CASSLAGTTQETQYF.

The chain joins TRBV5-1 to TRBJ2-4, with D tentatively TRBD1 (5 bases). Near its end, the DNA agrees better with TRBJ1-2, so the J call may be wrong. The CDR3 loop spans 14 amino acids. The V gene's germline CDR1 is SGHRS and CDR2 YFSETQ. This CDR3 is CASSFGRVDYGYTF. The CDR3 nucleotides are TGCGCCAGCAGCTTTGGCAGGGTGGACTATGGCTACACCTTC.

By share, this clonotype counts as medium-sized. The chain employs TRBV18 and TRBJ1-1; D uncertain. The length of the CDR3 is 15 residues. Germline-derived CDR1 and CDR2 are KGHSH and LQKENI. Trimming stripped 2 bases from V and 1 base from J, with 11 bases between. The CDR3: CASSPAVVPNTEAFF. DNA of the CDR3: TGTGCCAGCTCACCAGCGGTGGTCCCGAACACTGAAGCTTTCTTT.

A note on this clonotype: Given the absence of the conserved phenylalanine or tryptophan at the CDR3 end, a read error is likely. The DNA is left out, because the CDR3 cannot be placed on it with certainty; the CDR3 is given as TCRdb lists it. V gene TRBV7-3 combines with J gene TRBJ2-3; the D call in the table, TRBD1, was not verified against the DNA. The CDR3 region is 15 residues in length, termini included. Germline loops: CDR1 SGHTA, CDR2 FQGTGA. This chain's CDR3 is CASSLQGSETQYFGP.

By proportion, this clonotype is medium-sized. The genes are TRBV5-6 and TRBJ2-7, with TRBD2 matching 11 bases. Unmatched junction bases numbered 2, after V lost 3 bases and J lost 3 bases. The CDR3 contains 14 residues. Germline V gene data show CDR1 as SGHDT and CDR2 as YYEEEE. The CDR3 protein is CASSSGTSGYEQYF. The DNA for the CDR3 is TGTGCCAGCAGCTCGGGGACTAGCGGCTACGAGCAGTACTTC.

The rearrangement links TRBV5-1 to TRBJ2-3; no definite D call. V was pared by 4 bases and J by 2 bases, with 8 bases between. CDR1 is SGHRS and CDR2 is YFSETQ in the germline V gene. CDR3 length: 13 residues. CDR3 nucleotide sequence: TGCGCCAGCAGCCCCAGGCCCACAGATACGCAGTATTTT. Translating gives CASSPRPTDTQYF.

The chain has TRBV5-1 and TRBJ2-5; D remains ambiguous. The DNA end lines up better with TRBJ2-1; the J call may be wrong. The V gene's germline CDR1 is SGHRS and CDR2 YFSETQ. This CDR3 contains 15 residues. CDR3 sequence: CASSLSREPYNEQFF. As DNA, the CDR3 is TGCGCCAGCAGCTTGAGCAGAGAACCCTACAATGAGCAGTTCTTC.

This chain links TRBV7-8 with TRBJ2-4; D may correspond to TRBD1 or TRBD2 (6 bases each). The J call may be wrong; the DNA end is better matched by TRBJ2-5. This CDR3 is built from 16 residues. Germline lookup yields CDR1 SGHVS and CDR2 FQNEAQ. Here the CDR3 DNA reads TGTGCCAGCAGCTTAATCGGGGGCAGGCCCCAAGAGACCCAGTACTTC. Translated, it gives CASSLIGGRPQETQYF.

The sample holds many counts of this clonotype. The rearrangement joins TRBV7-9 to TRBJ1-2; 7 bases align to TRBD1. Germline V lookup: CDR1 SEHNR, CDR2 FQNEAQ (reference sequence). With 1 base clipped from V and 5 bases from J, the junction kept 4 bases outside the gene matches. The CDR3 is 14 amino acids. The CDR3 region is CASSLDGTVYGYTF. CDR3 DNA sequence: TGTGCCAGCAGCTTAGACGGGACAGTGTATGGCTACACCTTC.

There are a few counts of this clonotype. The genes are TRBV7-6 and TRBJ2-4; 8 bases map to TRBD1. Matching the DNA end better, TRBJ2-7 makes the J call doubtful. Germline-derived CDR1 and CDR2 are SGHVS and FNYEAQ. The CDR3 length is 11 residues. CDR3 coding DNA: TGTGCCAGCAGCACAGGGGGCGAGCAGTACTTC. As protein: CASSTGGEQYF.

There are many counts of this clonotype. The J gene is TRBJ1-1, the V gene TRBV4-1; 8 bases are shared with TRBD1. The V segment lost 1 base and the J segment 4 bases; nucleotides outside the gene matches: 5. This CDR3 contains 15 residues. The germline CDR1 and CDR2 sequences are MGHRA and YSYEKL. The CDR3 DNA reads TGCGCCAGCAGCCAAGCGTCGACAGGGGTCACTGAAGCTTTCTTT. This codes for CASSQASTGVTEAFF.

This clonotype was seen once. Relative to the germline gene, one junction end is altered; a read error may explain this. The V gene is TRBV5-3, the J gene TRBJ2-5, with D perhaps matching TRBD2 (6 bases). TRBV5-3 is filed as an ORF, its function uncertain. The CDR3 is 16 residues long. As DNA, the CDR3 is TGCGCCAGCAGCCACCGTGCCGGGACTCCTAACAATGAGCAGTACTTC. Protein product: CASSHRAGTPNNEQYF.

In the case of this clonotype: With a much larger clone just one base away, this may be a read error. This sequence joins TRBV9 and TRBJ2-1; tentatively, D is TRBD1 (8 bases). Near its end, the DNA agrees better with TRBJ2-7, so the J call may be wrong. The CDR3 runs 19 residues. CDR1 and CDR2 (germline): SGDLS, YYNGEE. CDR3 in amino acids: CASSVGDRYGLVADNEQYF. For the CDR3, the DNA is TGTGCCAGCAGCGTAGGGGACAGGTACGGACTAGTAGCGGACAATGAGCAGTACTTC.